This T cell receptor beta chain was sequenced during a study of T cell responses to AZD1222 COVID-19 vaccine. Notes on the study in general: A rise in Spike-specific TCR breadth and depth followed two AZD1222 doses.

Note on this clone: Antigen unknown.

The data were produced by immunoSEQ multiplex PCR, yet TCRdb's version contains in-frame clones alone and is incomplete. The table shows about 110,000 clones, with 91% occurring only once. The CDR3 totals 15 residues. The ends were cut back, 2 bases at V and 7 bases at J, with 15 bases in the middle. CDR1 SSHAT and CDR2 FNYEAQ come from the germline V gene (reference sequence). This sequence joins TRBV7-7 and TRBJ2-1, with D perhaps matching TRBD1 (6 bases). This material consisted of peripheral blood, taken on day 0 of AZD1222 vaccination. The origin of this receptor is an adult in good health. The DNA for the CDR3 is TGTGCCAGCAGCTTATCTCCAACTAGGGGGAATGAGCAGTTCTTC. This gives the protein CASSLSPTRGNEQFF.